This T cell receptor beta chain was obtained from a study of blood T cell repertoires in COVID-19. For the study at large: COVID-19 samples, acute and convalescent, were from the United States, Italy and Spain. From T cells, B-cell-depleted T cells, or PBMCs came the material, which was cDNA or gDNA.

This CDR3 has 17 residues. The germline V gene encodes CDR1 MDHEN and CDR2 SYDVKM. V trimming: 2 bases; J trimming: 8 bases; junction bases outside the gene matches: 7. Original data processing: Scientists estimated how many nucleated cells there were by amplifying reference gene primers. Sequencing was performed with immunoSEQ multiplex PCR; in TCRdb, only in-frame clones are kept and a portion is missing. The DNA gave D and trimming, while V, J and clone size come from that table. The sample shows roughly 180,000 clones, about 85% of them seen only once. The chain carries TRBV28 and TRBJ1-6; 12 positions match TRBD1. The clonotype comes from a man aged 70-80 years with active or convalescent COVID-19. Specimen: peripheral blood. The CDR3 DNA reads TGTGCCAGCAGTTTACTCGGGACAGGGGGCGCGGATTCACCCCTCCACTTT. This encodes CASSLLGTGGADSPLHF.